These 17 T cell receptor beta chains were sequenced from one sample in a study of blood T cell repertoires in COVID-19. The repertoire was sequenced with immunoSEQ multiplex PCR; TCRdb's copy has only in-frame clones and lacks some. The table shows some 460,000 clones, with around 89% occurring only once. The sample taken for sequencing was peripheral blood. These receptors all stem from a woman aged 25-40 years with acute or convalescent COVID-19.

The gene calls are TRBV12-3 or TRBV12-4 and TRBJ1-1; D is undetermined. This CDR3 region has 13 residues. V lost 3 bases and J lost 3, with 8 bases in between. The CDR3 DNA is TGTGCCAGCAGTTTCGGGGTTTACACTGAAGCTTTCTTT. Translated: CASSFGVYTEAFF.

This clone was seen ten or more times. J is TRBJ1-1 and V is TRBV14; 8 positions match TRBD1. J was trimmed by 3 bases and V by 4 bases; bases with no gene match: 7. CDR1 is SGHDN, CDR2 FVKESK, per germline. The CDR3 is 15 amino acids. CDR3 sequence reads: CASSRLRGPDTEAFF. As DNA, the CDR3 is TGTGCCAGCAGCCGGCTCAGGGGGCCGGACACTGAAGCTTTCTTT.

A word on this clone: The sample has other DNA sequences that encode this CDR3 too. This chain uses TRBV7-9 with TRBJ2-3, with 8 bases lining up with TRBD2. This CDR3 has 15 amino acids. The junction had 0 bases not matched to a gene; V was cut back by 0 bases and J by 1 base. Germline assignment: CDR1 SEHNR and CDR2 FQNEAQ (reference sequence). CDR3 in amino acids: CASSLAAGGTDTQYF. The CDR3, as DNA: TGTGCCAGCAGCTTAGCAGCGGGGGGCACAGATACGCAGTATTTT.

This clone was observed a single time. The CDR3 nucleotides read TGTGCCAGCAAATCCCTGGGACATTTGTCGACGGGAAACACCATATATTTT. This sequence encodes CASKSLGHLSTGNTIYF. The chain uses TRBV2 and TRBJ1-3; tentatively, D is TRBD1 (6 bases). Trimming took 7 bases from V and 4 from J, leaving 23 bases between them. The germline gives CDR1 SNHLY, CDR2 FYNNEI. CDR3 size: 17 residues.

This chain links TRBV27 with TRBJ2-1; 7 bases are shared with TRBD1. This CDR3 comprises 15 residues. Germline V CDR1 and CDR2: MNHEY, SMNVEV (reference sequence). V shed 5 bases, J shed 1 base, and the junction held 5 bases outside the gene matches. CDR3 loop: CASSPLDRSYNEQFF. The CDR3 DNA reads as TGTGCCAGCAGTCCACTGGACAGGTCCTACAATGAGCAGTTCTTC.

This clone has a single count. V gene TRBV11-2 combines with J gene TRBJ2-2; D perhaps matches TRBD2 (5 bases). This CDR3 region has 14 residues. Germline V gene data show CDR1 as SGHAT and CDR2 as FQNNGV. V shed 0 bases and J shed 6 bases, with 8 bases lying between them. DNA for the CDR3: TGTGCCAGCAGCTTAGACGAGGGCTCCGGGGAGCTGTTTTTT. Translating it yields CASSLDEGSGELFF.

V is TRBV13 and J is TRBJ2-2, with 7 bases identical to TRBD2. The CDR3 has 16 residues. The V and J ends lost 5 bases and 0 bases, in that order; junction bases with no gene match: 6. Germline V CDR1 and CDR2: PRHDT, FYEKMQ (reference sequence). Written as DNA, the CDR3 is TGTGCCAGCAGCCTGGGAGGGACCGCGAACACCGGGGAGCTGTTTTTT. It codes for CASSLGGTANTGELFF.

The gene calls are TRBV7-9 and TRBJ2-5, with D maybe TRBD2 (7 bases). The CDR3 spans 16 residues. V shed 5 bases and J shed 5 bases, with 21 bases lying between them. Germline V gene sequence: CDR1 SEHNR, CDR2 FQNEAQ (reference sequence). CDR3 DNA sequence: TGTGCCAGCAGCCCCGAGGGGGGGGGCCTGAGGGAGACCCAGTACTTC. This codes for CASSPEGGGLRETQYF.

CDR3 DNA: TGTGCCAGCAGTTTTGTCGGAGGACCGAACACTGAAGCTTTCTTT. It specifies CASSFVGGPNTEAFF. The chain has TRBV28 and TRBJ1-1; no definite D call. There are 15 residues in the CDR3. The germline gives CDR1 MDHEN, CDR2 SYDVKM. V dropped 3 bases and J dropped 1 base, with 12 bases sitting between them.

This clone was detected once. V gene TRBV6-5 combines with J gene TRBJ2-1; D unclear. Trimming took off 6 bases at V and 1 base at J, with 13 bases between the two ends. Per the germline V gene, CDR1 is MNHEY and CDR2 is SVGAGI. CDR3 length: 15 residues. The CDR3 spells CASRVLASSYNEQFF. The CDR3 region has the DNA TGTGCCAGCAGGGTTTTAGCATCGTCCTACAATGAGCAGTTCTTC.

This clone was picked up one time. This chain's CDR3 is CASSFGWETQYF. The CDR3 DNA follows: TGTGCCAGCAGTTTCGGGTGGGAGACCCAGTACTTC. V and J are TRBV12-3 or TRBV12-4 and TRBJ2-5; no clear D gene. This CDR3 region has 12 residues. Trimming shortened V by 3 bases and J by 5 bases, and 7 bases separated the two germline ends.

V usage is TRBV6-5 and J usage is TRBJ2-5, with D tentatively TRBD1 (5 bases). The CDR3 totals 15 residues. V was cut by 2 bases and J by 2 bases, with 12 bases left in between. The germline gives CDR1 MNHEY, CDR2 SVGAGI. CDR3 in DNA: TGTGCCAGCAGTTACACCCAGGGATCTCAAGAGACCCAGTACTTC. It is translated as CASSYTQGSQETQYF.

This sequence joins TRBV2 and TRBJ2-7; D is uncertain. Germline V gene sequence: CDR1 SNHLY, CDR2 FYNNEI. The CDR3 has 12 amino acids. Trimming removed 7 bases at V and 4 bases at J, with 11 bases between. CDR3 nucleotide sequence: TGTGCCAGCAATAACGGTTTTTACGAGCAGTACTTC. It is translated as CASNNGFYEQYF.

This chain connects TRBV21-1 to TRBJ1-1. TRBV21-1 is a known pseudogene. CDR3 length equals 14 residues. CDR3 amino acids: CASSIEWGRVKAFF. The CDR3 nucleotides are TGTGCCAGCAGCATTGAGTGGGGGAGGGTTAAAGCTTTCTTT.

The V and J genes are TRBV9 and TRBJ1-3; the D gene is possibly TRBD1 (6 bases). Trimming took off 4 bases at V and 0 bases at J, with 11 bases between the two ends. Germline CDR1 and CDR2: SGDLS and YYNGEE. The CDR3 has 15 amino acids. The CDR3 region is CASSTTGISGNTIYF. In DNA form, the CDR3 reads TGTGCCAGCAGCACAACAGGGATCTCTGGAAACACCATATATTTT.

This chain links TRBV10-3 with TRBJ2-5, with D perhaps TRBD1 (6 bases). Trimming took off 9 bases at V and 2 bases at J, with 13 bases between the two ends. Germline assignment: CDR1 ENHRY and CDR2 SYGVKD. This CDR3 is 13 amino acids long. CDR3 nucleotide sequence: TGTGCCATTGGACGGGACACTCAAGAGACCCAGTACTTC. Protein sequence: CAIGRDTQETQYF.

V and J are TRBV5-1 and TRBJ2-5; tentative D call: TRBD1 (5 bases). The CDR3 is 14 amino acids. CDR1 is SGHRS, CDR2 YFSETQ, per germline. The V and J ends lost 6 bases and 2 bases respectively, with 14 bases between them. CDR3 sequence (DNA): TGCGCCAGCAATGGGGCGGTGGAACAAGAGACCCAGTACTTC. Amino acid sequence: CASNGAVEQETQYF. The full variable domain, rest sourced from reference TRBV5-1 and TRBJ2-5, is KAGVTQTPRYLIKTRGQQVTLSCSPISGHRSVSWYQQTPGQGLQFLFEYFSETQRNKGNFPGRFSGRQFSNSRSEMNVSTLELGDSALYLCASNGAVEQETQYFGPGTRLLVL.